These T cell receptor beta chains were read from a single sample in a study of CD8+ T cells in alopecia areata. The data were produced by immunoSEQ multiplex PCR, yet TCRdb's version contains in-frame clones alone and is incomplete. This table holds about 60,000 clones, about half found once. This sample comprised CD8+ T cells sorted from blood, obtained at roughly week 38, from a patient treated with tofacitinib. Source of these receptors: a human donor with alopecia areata. Both conserved end residues are part of each CDR3. The order of the fields is clone size, CDR3 length, V gene, J gene, D gene, CDR3 protein, CDR3 DNA. A D gene is named only where the DNA matches it firmly. Clone size, where shown, is once, few, many, or a class for clones that have expanded.

NA	15	TRBV7-2	TRBJ1-5	NA	CASTEGREGNQPQHF	TGTGCCAGCACCGAAGGAAGGGAGGGCAATCAGCCCCAGCATTTT
few	15	TRBV7-2	TRBJ2-1	TRBD2	CASSLGLAVYNEQFF	TGTGCCAGCAGCTTAGGGCTAGCGGTATACAATGAGCAGTTCTTC
NA	15	TRBV7-2	TRBJ2-5	NA	CASSHTKGHQETQYF	TGTGCCAGCAGCCACACTAAGGGACACCAAGAGACCCAGTACTTC
NA	19	TRBV5-1	TRBJ2-5	TRBD2	CASSLQPGTSGRREETQYF	TGCGCCAGCAGCCTACAACCTGGGACTAGCGGGAGGCGGGAAGAGACCCAGTACTTC
once	16	TRBV15	TRBJ2-1	NA	CATSIGPPSGYNEQFF	TGTGCCACCAGCATTGGGCCCCCTTCGGGCTACAATGAGCAGTTCTTC
few	17	TRBV27	TRBJ2-3	NA	CASSLLGFGGGGDTQYF	TGTGCCAGCAGTTTATTAGGCTTCGGCGGAGGGGGAGATACGCAGTATTTT
NA	13	TRBV9	TRBJ2-7	NA	CASSSGRSYEQYF	TGTGCCAGCAGTTCAGGGCGGTCCTACGAGCAGTACTTC
few	12	TRBV6-1	TRBJ2-5	TRBD1	CATEDRGETQYF	TGTGCCACCGAGGACAGGGGGGAGACCCAGTACTTC
NA	19	TRBV2	TRBJ2-3	TRBD2	CASSGLAGYTHQEGPSQYF	TGTGCCAGCAGCGGACTAGCGGGATACACTCATCAGGAGGGTCCATCGCAGTATTTT
NA	11	TRBV28	TRBJ1-1	NA	CASSSNTEAFF	TGTGCCAGCAGTTCGAACACTGAAGCTTTCTTT
NA	16	TRBV7-9	TRBJ2-7	TRBD2	CASSPPTSGRTDEQYF	TGTGCCAGCAGCCCACCTACTAGCGGGAGGACGGACGAGCAGTACTTC
NA	13	TRBV30	TRBJ2-2	TRBD1	CAWRQGSTGELFF	TGTGCCTGGCGACAGGGGTCCACCGGGGAGCTGTTTTTT
NA	13	TRBV7-9	TRBJ2-6	NA	CASSEAGANVLTF	TGTGCCAGCAGCGAAGCTGGGGCCAACGTCCTGACTTTC
NA	14	TRBV5-1	TRBJ2-1	NA	CASSLVGRGDEQFF	TGCGCCAGCAGCTTGGTGGGGCGCGGGGATGAGCAGTTCTTC
NA	15	TRBV5-6	TRBJ1-2	NA	CASSLAALKLYGYTF	TGTGCCAGCAGCTTGGCGGCGCTCAAATTGTATGGCTACACCTTC
once	12	TRBV9	TRBJ1-2	NA	CASSGRGRGYTF	TGTGCCAGCAGCGGACGAGGAAGAGGCTACACCTTC
many	13	TRBV28	TRBJ2-5	NA	CASTLALQETQYF	TGTGCCAGCACCCTAGCGTTGCAAGAGACCCAGTACTTC
NA	12	TRBV2	TRBJ2-7	NA	CASREGPYEQYF	TGTGCCAGCAGGGAGGGACCCTACGAGCAGTACTTC
few	17	TRBV5-4	TRBJ2-5	TRBD1	CASSFRDRGLEGETQYF	TGTGCCAGCAGCTTCCGGGACAGGGGCCTCGAGGGCGAGACCCAGTACTTC
NA	14	TRBV6-6	TRBJ1-5	NA	CASSYSYSNQPQHF	TGTGCCAGCAGTTACAGCTATAGCAATCAGCCCCAGCATTTT
NA	16	TRBV29-1	TRBJ2-3	NA	CSVEDPPGQPTDTQYF	TGCAGCGTTGAAGATCCCCCAGGACAGCCCACAGATACGCAGTATTTT
NA	15	TRBV29-1	TRBJ2-1	TRBD2	CSVEGGLAGYNEQFF	TGCAGCGTTGAGGGGGGACTAGCGGGGTACAATGAGCAGTTCTTC